These 21 T cell receptor beta chains were sequenced from one sample in a study of a mutant IDH1 vaccine in newly diagnosed glioma. Time point noted: baseline, week 1 (first vaccination visit). This sample's treatment: pre-vaccination baseline after standard-of-care therapy. Only in-frame clones appear in the TCRdb table, and some are missing; sequencing was by immunoSEQ multiplex PCR. The data contain about 50,000 clones, just over 85% of them singletons. This specimen was PBMCs, taken from a glioma patient treated with radiotherapy, temozolomide or both. Receptors originate from a man in his forties with glioma.

V gene TRBV10-3 combines with J gene TRBJ2-7; D ambiguous. The V gene's germline CDR1 is ENHRY and CDR2 SYGVKD. The V and J ends lost 9 bases and 6 bases respectively, with 21 bases between them. This CDR3 contains 14 residues. DNA of the CDR3: TGTGCCATTCAAGCCAACACAATTTCTGGCGAGCAGTACTTC. Amino acid sequence: CAIQANTISGEQYF.

The chain is built from TRBV15 and TRBJ2-7; TRBD2 is a possible D gene (5 bases). CDR3 length: 16 residues. Trimming cost V 1 base and J 4 bases, with 17 bases left between them. Germline CDR1 and CDR2: LNHNV and YYDKDF (reference sequence). The CDR3: CATSRVGGLPPYEQYF. In DNA, the CDR3 is TGTGCCACCAGCAGAGTCGGTGGACTTCCCCCGTACGAGCAGTACTTC.

The J gene is TRBJ1-1, the V gene TRBV9; D is unclear. CDR1 is SGDLS, CDR2 YYNGEE, per germline. Between the trimmed V and J ends, which lost 4 bases and 6 bases, there was a span of 13 bases. The CDR3 runs to 13 residues. CDR3 sequence reads: CASSYSIRAEAFF. In nucleotides, the CDR3 is TGTGCCAGCAGCTATTCTATTCGGGCTGAAGCTTTCTTT.

This clone appeared a single time. The rearrangement links TRBV10-3 to TRBJ2-3; possible D gene TRBD2, 5 bases. Looked up from germline, CDR1 is ENHRY and CDR2 is SYGVKD. There are 17 residues in the CDR3. V was clipped by 4 bases and J by 1 base, with 18 bases between them. CDR3 region: CAISAGSTRGRTDTQYF. CDR3 DNA: TGTGCCATCAGTGCGGGGTCTACTCGCGGACGCACAGATACGCAGTATTTT.

The V gene is TRBV6-6, the J gene TRBJ2-7; D might be TRBD2 (6 bases). The CDR3 consists of 14 residues. Trimming removed 6 bases from V and 0 bases from J, with 12 bases in between. Germline V CDR1 and CDR2: MNHNY, SVGAGI (reference sequence). CDR3 protein: CASRNSGNSYEQYF. The DNA of the CDR3 is TGTGCCAGCAGAAATAGCGGAAACTCCTACGAGCAGTACTTC.

This clone showed up just once. The chain combines TRBV7-8 with TRBJ1-4, with D perhaps TRBD1 (5 bases). Trimming pared 6 bases from V and 8 bases from J, leaving 16 bases between. The CDR3 is made up of 14 amino acids. Germline lookup yields CDR1 SGHVS and CDR2 FQNEAQ. The CDR3 loop is CASRSGVGLEKLFF. CDR3 nucleotide sequence: TGTGCCAGCAGATCGGGGGTTGGACTGGAAAAACTGTTTTTT.

The chain joins TRBV4-3 to TRBJ1-2, with D hard to call. The CDR3 length is 15 residues. V lost 1 base to trimming and J lost 3 bases, with 12 bases between them. Germline-derived CDR1 and CDR2 are LGHNA and YSLEER. CDR3 DNA sequence: TGCGCCAGCAGCCAAGGTGACTTCGGGGACTATGGCTACACCTTC. Translating gives CASSQGDFGDYGYTF.

The rearrangement joins TRBV2 to TRBJ1-4; no definite D call. In germline, CDR1 is SNHLY, CDR2 FYNNEI. Trimming pared 6 bases from V and 8 bases from J, leaving 16 bases between. The CDR3 is made up of 14 amino acids. Written as DNA, the CDR3 is TGTGCCAGCAGCAAACTCCTAAGTGGCGAAAAACTGTTTTTT. Amino acids: CASSKLLSGEKLFF.

The chain employs TRBV11-3 and TRBJ2-1; 10 bases line up with TRBD2. The CDR3 totals 14 residues. V lost 4 bases to trimming and J lost 7 bases; unmatched junction nucleotides: 4. Germline assignment: CDR1 SGHNT and CDR2 YENEEA. The CDR3 region is CASSSSGRRNEQFF. DNA for the CDR3: TGTGCCAGCAGCTCTAGCGGGAGAAGGAATGAGCAGTTCTTC. The full variable domain, its missing parts supplied by reference TRBV11-3 and TRBJ2-1, is EAGVVQSPRYKIIEKKQPVAFWCNPISGHNTLYWYLQNLGQGPELLIRYENEEAVDDSQLPKDRFSAERLKGVDSTLKIQPAELGDSAVYLCASSSSGRRNEQFFGPGTRLTVL.

This chain joins TRBV5-1 and TRBJ2-2; 7 positions agree with TRBD2. The CDR3 covers 14 residues. From germline, CDR1 is SGHRS and CDR2 YFSETQ. V was pared by 4 bases and J by 2 bases, with 2 bases of the junction left unmatched. The CDR3 region is CASSRGDNTGELFF. The CDR3 bases are TGCGCCAGCAGCCGGGGGGACAACACCGGGGAGCTGTTTTTT.

This chain joins TRBV19 and TRBJ2-1; D may be TRBD1 (6 bases). CDR1 is LNHDA and CDR2 is SQIVND in the germline V gene (reference sequence). There are 16 residues in the CDR3. Trimming removed 4 bases from V and 3 bases from J, with 16 bases in between. The CDR3 bases are TGTGCCAGTAGTACTGAAACAGGGCTGGGCTACAATGAGCAGTTCTTC. It codes for CASSTETGLGYNEQFF. Using reference TRBV19 and TRBJ2-1 for the parts outside the CDR3, the full variable domain is DGGITQSPKYLFRKEGQNVTLSCEQNLNHDAMYWYRQDPGQGLRLIYYSQIVNDFQKGDIAEGYSVSREKKESFPLTVTSAQKNPTAFYLCASSTETGLGYNEQFFGPGTRLTVL.

The rearrangement joins TRBV6-1 to TRBJ2-7, with 10 bases that match TRBD1. CDR3 length: 14 residues. V shed 7 bases and J 0 bases; nucleotides not matched to a gene: 3. Germline assignment: CDR1 MNHNS and CDR2 SASEGT. CDR3 nucleotides: TGTGCCAGCACCCGGACAGGGGGCTCCTACGAGCAGTACTTC. It is translated as CASTRTGGSYEQYF.

J is TRBJ1-5 and V is TRBV19; 7 bases are a match to TRBD1. Germline CDR1 is LNHDA and CDR2 is SQIVND (reference sequence). CDR3 length: 16 residues. V lost 6 bases and J lost 3; bases outside the gene matches: 11. In DNA, the CDR3 is TGTGCCAGTAGCCGACGACAGGGATGGGACAATCAGCCCCAGCATTTT. Its protein product is CASSRRQGWDNQPQHF.

This clone is a singleton in its sample. In DNA, the CDR3 is TGTGCCAGCACAAAGACAGGGATTAGCAATCAGCCCCAGCATTTT. It yields the protein CASTKTGISNQPQHF. The chain links TRBV27 to TRBJ1-5, with 7 bases that match TRBD1. This CDR3 has 15 amino acids. With V trimmed by 7 bases and J by 0 bases, 6 bases remained unmatched. Germline V lookup: CDR1 MNHEY, CDR2 SMNVEV (reference sequence).

The rearrangement joins TRBV2 to TRBJ2-1; the D is unclear. The CDR3 has 12 amino acids. Germline V CDR1 and CDR2: SNHLY, FYNNEI. Trimming removed 4 bases from V and 9 bases from J, with 10 bases in between. DNA for the CDR3: TGTGCCAGCAGTGGCAGAAGTAGTGAGCAGTTCTTC. As protein: CASSGRSSEQFF.

This chain connects TRBV5-1 to TRBJ2-7, with TRBD1 matching over 9 bases. V was clipped by 4 bases and J by 0 bases; unmatched bases: 8. Germline lookup yields CDR1 SGHRS and CDR2 YFSETQ. The CDR3 totals 16 residues. The DNA for the CDR3 is TGCGCCAGCAGCGCCTTACCGGGACAGGGCTCCTACGAGCAGTACTTC. Translating gives CASSALPGQGSYEQYF.

This chain joins TRBV5-4 and TRBJ2-1, with D maybe TRBD2 (5 bases). The germline gives CDR1 SGHNT, CDR2 YYREEE (reference sequence). There are 12 residues in the CDR3. V was shortened by 3 bases and J by 4 bases, with 5 bases between the two germline ends. CDR3 DNA sequence: TGTGCCAGCAGCTCGGGGTACAATGAGCAGTTCTTC. It encodes CASSSGYNEQFF.

CDR3 nucleotides: TGCGCCAGCATGCTTACTAGCTCTGGGGCCAACGTCCTGACTTTC. Translating gives CASMLTSSGANVLTF. The rearrangement uses TRBV4-3 and TRBJ2-6, with D tentatively TRBD2 (5 bases). V was cut by 7 bases and J by 0 bases, with 10 bases left in between. CDR3 size: 15 residues. Germline V gene lookup returns CDR1 LGHNA and CDR2 YSLEER.

This clone has just a few counts. V gene TRBV21-1 combines with J gene TRBJ1-1. TRBV21-1 is a recognized pseudogene. The CDR3 runs 14 residues. CDR3: CASSKRRQNTEAFF. The CDR3 region has the DNA TGTGCCAGCAGCAAAAGACGGCAGAACACTGAAGCTTTCTTT.

The gene calls are TRBV18 and TRBJ1-5; D not certain. The CDR3 has 13 amino acids. V was shortened by 6 bases and J by 8 bases, with 14 bases between the two germline ends. Germline V gene data show CDR1 as KGHSH and CDR2 as LQKENI. CDR3 region: CASSPQFGKPQHF. CDR3 coding DNA: TGTGCCAGCTCCCCCCAGTTTGGGAAGCCCCAGCATTTT.

The rearrangement joins TRBV18 to TRBJ1-1, with D unclear. Germline CDR1 reads KGHSH; CDR2 reads LQKENI. V gave up 5 bases and J gave up 5 bases, with 15 bases separating them. The CDR3 sequence is 14 residues long. CDR3 loop: CASSEPGKVTEAFF. The CDR3 nucleotides read TGTGCCAGCTCAGAACCGGGGAAGGTGACTGAAGCTTTCTTT.